One and the same sample provided the 10 T cell receptor beta chains below, sequenced in a study of CD8 T cells in ankylosing spondylitis (dated by TCRdb to the late 2010s). Libraries were built with 5' RACE. The instrument given in TCRdb is Illumina HiSeq 2500. The public reads were quality trimmed at Q25 with fastp and then assembled into clones with MiXCR by TCRdb, keeping productive beta chains. Duplicate CDR3 protein sequences are folded into a single record with the most common DNA and genes. Here the sample has more than 150,000 distinct CDR3 sequences; 18% occur a single time. The ten largest clones take up around 4.5% of the sample. Sequencing input: blood, either unsorted or a sorted T cell fraction (not recorded which). These receptors came from a male donor aged 5-30 years with ankylosing spondylitis or in good health (not recorded which). Donor details come from another sample of the same person, matched by shared clones.

The V call is TRBV29-1, the J call TRBJ2-3; 10 bases are a match to TRBD2. Germline values: CDR1 SQVTM, CDR2 ANQGSEA. The J segment lost 4 bases and the V segment lost 5 bases, leaving 6 bases of the junction unmatched. CDR3 length: 14 residues. The CDR3 is CSVPTSGWADTQYF. The CDR3 nucleotides are TGCAGCGTTCCGACTAGCGGGTGGGCAGATACGCAGTATTTT.

At least ten counts were recorded for this clonotype. V and J are TRBV5-1 and TRBJ1-4, with 7 bases identical to TRBD1. With V trimmed by 5 bases and J by 4 bases, 5 bases remained unmatched. CDR3 length: 14 residues. CDR1 SGHRS and CDR2 YFSETQ come from the germline V gene. CDR3 bases: TGCGCCAGCAGGCGGGACAGTAATAATGAAAAACTGTTTTTT. Residues: CASRRDSNNEKLFF.

Many counts were recorded for this clonotype. This chain joins TRBV5-5 and TRBJ2-1; 7 bases are shared with TRBD2. Per germline, CDR1 SGHKS and CDR2 YYEKEE (reference sequence). With V trimmed by 6 bases and J by 1 base, 4 bases remained unmatched. This CDR3 region has 14 residues. The DNA of the CDR3 is TGTGCCAGCACCAGCGGGGTTTCCTACAATGAGCAGTTCTTC. It specifies CASTSGVSYNEQFF.

The chain links TRBV6-5 to TRBJ1-1; a weak D match, TRBD1 (6 bases). Germline V lookup: CDR1 MNHEY, CDR2 SVGAGI. V dropped 5 bases and J dropped 0 bases, with 10 bases sitting between them. The CDR3 consists of 14 residues. Written as DNA, the CDR3 is TGTGCCAGCAGTCGGGACACGCTGAACACTGAAGCTTTCTTT. It is translated as CASSRDTLNTEAFF.

In this sample, this clonotype turned up many times. The V gene is TRBV7-9, the J gene TRBJ2-1; 9 nucleotides agree with TRBD1. The CDR3 totals 19 residues. Losses at the gene ends were 5 bases for V and 0 bases for J; bases not matched to a gene: 14. In germline, CDR1 is SEHNR, CDR2 FQNEAQ (reference sequence). The CDR3 spells CASSVPGTGTRSSYNEQFF. In nucleotides, the CDR3 is TGTGCCAGCAGCGTCCCCGGGACAGGGACAAGGAGCTCCTACAATGAGCAGTTCTTC. The complete variable domain, with remaining parts taken from reference TRBV7-9 and TRBJ2-1, reads DTGVSQNPRHKITKRGQNVTFRCDPISEHNRLYWYRQTLGQGPEFLTYFQNEAQLEKSRLLSDRFSAERPKGSFSTLEIQRTEQGDSAMYLCASSVPGTGTRSSYNEQFFGPGTRLTVL.

This clonotype was found many times. V gene TRBV11-3 combines with J gene TRBJ2-1; D ambiguous. V dropped 2 bases and J dropped 8 bases, with 7 bases sitting between them. The CDR3 length is 12 residues. Germline CDR1 is SGHNT and CDR2 is YENEEA. The CDR3 sequence: CASSLFAYEQFF. For the CDR3, the DNA is TGTGCCAGCAGCTTATTCGCGTATGAGCAGTTCTTC.

This clonotype was recorded at least ten times. The chain combines TRBV7-3 with TRBJ2-2; unclear D gene. There are 15 residues in the CDR3. Looked up from germline, CDR1 is SGHTA and CDR2 is FQGTGA. V lost 3 bases, J lost 1 base, and 9 bases lay in between. The DNA of the CDR3 is TGTGCCAGCAGCTTTGGGCACAAGAACACCGGGGAGCTGTTTTTT. This codes for CASSFGHKNTGELFF.

The sample holds many counts of this clonotype. The chain couples TRBV10-3 to TRBJ2-5, with TRBD2 matching 12 bases. After removal of 3 bases from V and 5 bases from J, the junction contained 7 bases not matched to a gene. This CDR3 region has 16 residues. Looked up from germline, CDR1 is ENHRY and CDR2 is SYGVKD. DNA of the CDR3: TGTGCCATCAGTGACACCCTAGCGGGAGGGCTGGAGACCCAGTACTTC. Translated, it gives CAISDTLAGGLETQYF.

This clonotype was detected only a few times. The genes are TRBV20-1 and TRBJ2-2; a weak D match, TRBD1 (6 bases). Trimming stripped 5 bases from V and 0 bases from J, with 16 bases between. The germline V gene has CDR1 DFQATT and CDR2 SNEGSKA (reference sequence). CDR3 length equals 16 residues. CDR3 sequence reads: CSARRTEVPNTGELFF. The CDR3 DNA follows: TGCAGTGCTCGCCGGACAGAGGTTCCGAACACCGGGGAGCTGTTTTTT.

The rearrangement uses TRBV11-2 and TRBJ2-5; 12 nucleotides agree with TRBD1. The CDR3 sequence is 16 residues long. Germline lookup yields CDR1 SGHAT and CDR2 FQNNGV. V was clipped by 5 bases and J by 3 bases; unmatched bases: 7. The CDR3 spells CASSPWDRGLEETQYF. The CDR3 DNA reads TGTGCCAGCAGCCCCTGGGACAGGGGGCTTGAAGAGACCCAGTACTTC.